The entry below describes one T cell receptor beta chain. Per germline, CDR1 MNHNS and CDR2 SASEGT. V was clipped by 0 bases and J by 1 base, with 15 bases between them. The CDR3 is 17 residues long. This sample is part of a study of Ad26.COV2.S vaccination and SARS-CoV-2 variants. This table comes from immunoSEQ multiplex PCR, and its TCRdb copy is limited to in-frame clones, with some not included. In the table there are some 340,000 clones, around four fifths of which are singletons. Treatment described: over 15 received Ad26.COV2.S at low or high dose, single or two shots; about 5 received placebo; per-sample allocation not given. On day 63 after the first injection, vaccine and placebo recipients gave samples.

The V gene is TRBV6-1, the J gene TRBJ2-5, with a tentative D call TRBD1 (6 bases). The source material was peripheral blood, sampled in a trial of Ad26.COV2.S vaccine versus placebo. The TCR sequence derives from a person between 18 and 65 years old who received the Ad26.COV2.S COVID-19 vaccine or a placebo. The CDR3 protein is CASSEAPIRGFQETQYF. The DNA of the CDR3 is TGTGCCAGCAGTGAAGCTCCCATCAGGGGTTTCCAAGAGACCCAGTACTTC.